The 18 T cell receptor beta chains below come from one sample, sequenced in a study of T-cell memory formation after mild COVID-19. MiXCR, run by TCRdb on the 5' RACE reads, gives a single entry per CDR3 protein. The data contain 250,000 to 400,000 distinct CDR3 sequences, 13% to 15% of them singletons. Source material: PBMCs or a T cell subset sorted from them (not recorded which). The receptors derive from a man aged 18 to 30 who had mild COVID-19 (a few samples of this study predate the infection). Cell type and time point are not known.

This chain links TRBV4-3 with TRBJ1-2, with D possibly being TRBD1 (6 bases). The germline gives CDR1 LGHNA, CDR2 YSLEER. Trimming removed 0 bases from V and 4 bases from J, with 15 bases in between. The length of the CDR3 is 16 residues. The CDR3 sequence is CASSQDLVGGLYGYTF. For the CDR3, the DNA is TGCGCCAGCAGCCAAGATCTCGTAGGGGGGCTCTATGGCTACACCTTC.

CDR3 in DNA: TGTGCCAGCAGCTTAGGGGACAGGGAAGCTTTCTTT. It translates to CASSLGDREAFF. The rearrangement uses TRBV7-9 and TRBJ1-1; 8 nucleotides align to TRBD1. Germline V gene lookup returns CDR1 SEHNR and CDR2 FQNEAQ (reference sequence). CDR3 length: 12 residues. V was clipped by 1 base and J by 8 bases; unmatched bases: 0.

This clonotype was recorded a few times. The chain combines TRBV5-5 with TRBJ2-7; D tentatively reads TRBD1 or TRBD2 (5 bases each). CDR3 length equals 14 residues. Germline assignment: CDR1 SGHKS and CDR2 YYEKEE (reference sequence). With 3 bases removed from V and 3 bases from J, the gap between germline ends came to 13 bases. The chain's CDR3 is CASSSGRIGYEQYF. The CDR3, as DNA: TGTGCCAGCAGCTCGGGACGGATCGGCTACGAGCAGTACTTC.

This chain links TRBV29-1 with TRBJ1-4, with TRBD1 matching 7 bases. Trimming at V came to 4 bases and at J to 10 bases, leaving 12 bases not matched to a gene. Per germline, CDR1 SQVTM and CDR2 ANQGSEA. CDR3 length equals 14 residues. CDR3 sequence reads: CSVVIGTVTGKLFF. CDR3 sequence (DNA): TGCAGCGTTGTTATAGGGACAGTTACCGGAAAACTGTTTTTT.

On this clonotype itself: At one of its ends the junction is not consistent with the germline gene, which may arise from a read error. CDR3 loop: CASSQVWTPQGTQYF. The DNA for the CDR3 is TGCGCCAGCAGCCAAGTTTGGACTCCCCAAGGGACCCAGTACTTC. V is TRBV4-1 and J is TRBJ2-5, with D maybe TRBD2 (5 bases). This CDR3 spans 15 amino acids. From germline, CDR1 is MGHRA and CDR2 YSYEKL.

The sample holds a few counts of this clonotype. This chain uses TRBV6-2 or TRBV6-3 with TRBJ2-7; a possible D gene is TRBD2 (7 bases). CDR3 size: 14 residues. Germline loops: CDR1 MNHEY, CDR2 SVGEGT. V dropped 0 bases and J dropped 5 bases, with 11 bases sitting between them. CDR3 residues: CASSYSGGRDEQYF. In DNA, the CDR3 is TGTGCCAGCAGTTACTCGGGGGGGCGCGACGAGCAGTACTTC.

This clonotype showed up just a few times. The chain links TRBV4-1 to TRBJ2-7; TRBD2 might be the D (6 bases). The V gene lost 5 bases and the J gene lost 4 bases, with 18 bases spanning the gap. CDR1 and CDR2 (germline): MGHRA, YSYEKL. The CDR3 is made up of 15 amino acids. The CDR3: CASSNRDGGGYEQYF. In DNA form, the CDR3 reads TGCGCCAGCAGCAACCGGGACGGTGGGGGGTACGAGCAGTACTTC.

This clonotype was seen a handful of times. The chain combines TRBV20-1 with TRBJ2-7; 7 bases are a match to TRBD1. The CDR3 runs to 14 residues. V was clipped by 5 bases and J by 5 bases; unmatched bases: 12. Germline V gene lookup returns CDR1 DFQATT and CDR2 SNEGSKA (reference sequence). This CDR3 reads CSAPGPGGLDEQYF. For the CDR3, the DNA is TGCAGTGCTCCAGGCCCAGGGGGATTGGACGAGCAGTACTTC.

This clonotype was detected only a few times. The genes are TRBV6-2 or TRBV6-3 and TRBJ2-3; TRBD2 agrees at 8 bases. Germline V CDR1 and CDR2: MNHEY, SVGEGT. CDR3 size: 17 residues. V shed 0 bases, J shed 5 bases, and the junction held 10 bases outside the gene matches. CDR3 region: CASSYSPLAGRVDTQYF. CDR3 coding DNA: TGTGCCAGCAGTTACTCCCCCTTAGCGGGGAGGGTAGATACGCAGTATTTT.

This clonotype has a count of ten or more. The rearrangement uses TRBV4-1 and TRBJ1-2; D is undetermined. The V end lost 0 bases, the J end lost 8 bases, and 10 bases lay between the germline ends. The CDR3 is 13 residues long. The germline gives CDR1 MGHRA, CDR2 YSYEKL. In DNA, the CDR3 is TGCGCCAGCAGCCAAGAAACCGCGGCGGGCTACACCTTC. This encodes CASSQETAAGYTF.

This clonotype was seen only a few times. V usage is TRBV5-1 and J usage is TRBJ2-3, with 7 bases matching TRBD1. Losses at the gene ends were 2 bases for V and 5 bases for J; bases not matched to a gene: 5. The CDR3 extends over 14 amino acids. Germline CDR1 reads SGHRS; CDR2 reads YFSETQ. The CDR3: CASSFGTERDTQYF. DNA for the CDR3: TGCGCCAGCAGCTTTGGGACAGAGAGAGATACGCAGTATTTT.

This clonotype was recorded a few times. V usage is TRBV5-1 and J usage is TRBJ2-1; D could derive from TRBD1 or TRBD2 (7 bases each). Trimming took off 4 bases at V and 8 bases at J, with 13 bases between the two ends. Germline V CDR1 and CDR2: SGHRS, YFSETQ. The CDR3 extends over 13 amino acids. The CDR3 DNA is TGCGCCAGCAGCCATCAGGGGGGGGATGAGCAGTTCTTC. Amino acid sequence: CASSHQGGDEQFF. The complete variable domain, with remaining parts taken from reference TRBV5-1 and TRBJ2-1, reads KAGVTQTPRYLIKTRGQQVTLSCSPISGHRSVSWYQQTPGQGLQFLFEYFSETQRNKGNFPGRFSGRQFSNSRSEMNVSTLELGDSALYLCASSHQGGDEQFFGPGTRLTVL.

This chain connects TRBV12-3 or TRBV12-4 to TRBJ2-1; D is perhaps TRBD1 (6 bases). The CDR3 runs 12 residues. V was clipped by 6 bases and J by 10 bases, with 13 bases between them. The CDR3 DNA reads TGTGCCAGCAGCCGGACAGACCCAGAGCAGTTCTTC. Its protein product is CASSRTDPEQFF.

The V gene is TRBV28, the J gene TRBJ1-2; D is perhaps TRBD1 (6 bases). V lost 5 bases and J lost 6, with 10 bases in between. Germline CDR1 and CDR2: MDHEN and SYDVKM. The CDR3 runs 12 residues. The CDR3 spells CASSPPGDGYTF. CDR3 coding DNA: TGTGCCAGCAGTCCCCCAGGGGATGGCTACACCTTC.

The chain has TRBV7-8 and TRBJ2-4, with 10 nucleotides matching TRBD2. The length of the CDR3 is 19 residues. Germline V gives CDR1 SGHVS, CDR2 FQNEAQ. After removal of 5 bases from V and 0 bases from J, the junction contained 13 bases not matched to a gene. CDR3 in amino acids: CASSTPGLANGLAKNIQYF. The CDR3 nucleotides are TGTGCCAGCAGCACTCCGGGACTAGCGAACGGACTAGCCAAAAACATTCAGTACTTC. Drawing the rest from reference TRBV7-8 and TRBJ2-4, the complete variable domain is GAGVSQSPRYKVAKRGQDVALRCDPISGHVSLFWYQQALGQGPEFLTYFQNEAQLDKSGLPSDRFFAERPEGSVSTLKIQRTQQEDSAVYLCASSTPGLANGLAKNIQYFGAGTRLSVL.

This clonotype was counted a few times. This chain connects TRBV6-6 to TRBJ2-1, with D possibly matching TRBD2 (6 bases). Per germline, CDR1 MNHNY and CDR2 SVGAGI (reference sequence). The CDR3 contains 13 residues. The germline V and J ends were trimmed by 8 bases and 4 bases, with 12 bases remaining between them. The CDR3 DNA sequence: TGTGCCAGCGATACCGGGACTTACAATGAGCAGTTCTTC. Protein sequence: CASDTGTYNEQFF.

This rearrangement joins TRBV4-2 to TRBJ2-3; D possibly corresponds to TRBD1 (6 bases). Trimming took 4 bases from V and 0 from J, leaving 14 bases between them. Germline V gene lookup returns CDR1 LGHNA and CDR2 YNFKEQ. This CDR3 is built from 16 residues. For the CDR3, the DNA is TGTGCCAGCAGCCGACTTGGACAGACCAGCACAGATACGCAGTATTTT. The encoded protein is CASSRLGQTSTDTQYF.

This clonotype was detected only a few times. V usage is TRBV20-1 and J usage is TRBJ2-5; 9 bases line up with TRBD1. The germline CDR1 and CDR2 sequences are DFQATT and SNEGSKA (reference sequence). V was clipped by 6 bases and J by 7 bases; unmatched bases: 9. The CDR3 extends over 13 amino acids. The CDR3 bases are TGCAGTGCCACCAGACAGGGGGAGAGGACCCAGTACTTC. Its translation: CSATRQGERTQYF.